What follows describes a single T cell receptor beta chain. These data originate in a study of control samples from healthy donors and cancer patients. The CDR3 consists of 13 residues. From germline, CDR1 is SGHDN and CDR2 FVKESK. V was shortened by 1 base and J by 6 bases, with 7 bases between the two germline ends. Using immunoSEQ multiplex PCR, the repertoire was profiled, and TCRdb retains in-frame clones only, with some absent. Of 90,000 to 150,000 clones listed, roughly 92% are singletons. V gene TRBV14 combines with J gene TRBJ1-5; D is undetermined. The sequenced material came from blood. The TCR sequence derives from a woman between 18 and 30 years old in good health. CDR3 loop: CASSQGLGQPQHF. The CDR3 region has the DNA TGTGCCAGCAGCCAAGGCCTCGGTCAGCCCCAGCATTTT.